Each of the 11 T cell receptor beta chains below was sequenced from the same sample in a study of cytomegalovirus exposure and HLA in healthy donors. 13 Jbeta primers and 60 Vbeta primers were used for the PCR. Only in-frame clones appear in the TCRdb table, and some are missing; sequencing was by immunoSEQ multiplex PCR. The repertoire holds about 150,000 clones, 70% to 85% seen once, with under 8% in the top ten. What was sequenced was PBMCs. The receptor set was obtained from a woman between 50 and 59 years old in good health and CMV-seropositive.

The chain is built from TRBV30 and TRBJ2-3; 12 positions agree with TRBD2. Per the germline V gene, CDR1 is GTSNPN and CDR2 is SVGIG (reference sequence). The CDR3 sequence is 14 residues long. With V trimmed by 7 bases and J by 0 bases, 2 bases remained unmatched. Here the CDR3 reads CASTSGGSTDTQYF. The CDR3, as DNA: TGTGCCTCGACTAGCGGGGGTAGCACAGATACGCAGTATTTT. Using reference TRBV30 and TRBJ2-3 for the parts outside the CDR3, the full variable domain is SQTIHQWPATLVQPVGSPLSLECTVEGTSNPNLYWYRQAAGRGLQLLFYSVGIGQISSEVPQNLSASRPQDRQFILSSKKLLLSDSGFYLCASTSGGSTDTQYFGPGTRLTVL.

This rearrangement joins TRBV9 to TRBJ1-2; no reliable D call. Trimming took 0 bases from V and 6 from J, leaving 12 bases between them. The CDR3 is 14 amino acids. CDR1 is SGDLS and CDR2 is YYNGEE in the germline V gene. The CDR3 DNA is TGTGCCAGCAGCGTAGATCGAACAGCCCATGGCTACACCTTC. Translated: CASSVDRTAHGYTF.

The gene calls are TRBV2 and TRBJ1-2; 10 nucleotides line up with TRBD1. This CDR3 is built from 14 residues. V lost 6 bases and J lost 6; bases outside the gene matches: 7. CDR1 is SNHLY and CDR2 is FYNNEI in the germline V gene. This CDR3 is CASSLTGGGDGYTF. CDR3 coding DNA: TGTGCCAGCAGCCTGACAGGGGGCGGCGATGGCTACACCTTC.

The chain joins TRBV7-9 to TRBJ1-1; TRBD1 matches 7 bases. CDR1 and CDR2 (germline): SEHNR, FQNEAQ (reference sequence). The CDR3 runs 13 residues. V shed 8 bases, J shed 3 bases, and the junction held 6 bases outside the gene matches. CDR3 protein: CASAPQGYTEAFF. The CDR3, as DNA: TGTGCCAGCGCCCCACAGGGGTACACTGAAGCTTTCTTT.

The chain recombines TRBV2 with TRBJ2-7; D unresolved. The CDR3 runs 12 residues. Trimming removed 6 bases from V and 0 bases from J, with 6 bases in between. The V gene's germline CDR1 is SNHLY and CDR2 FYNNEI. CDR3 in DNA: TGTGCCAGCAGGAGGAGCTCCTACGAGCAGTACTTC. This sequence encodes CASRRSSYEQYF.

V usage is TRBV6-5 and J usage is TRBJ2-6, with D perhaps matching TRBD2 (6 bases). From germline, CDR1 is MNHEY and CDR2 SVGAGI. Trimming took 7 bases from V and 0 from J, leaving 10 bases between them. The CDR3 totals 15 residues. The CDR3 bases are TGTGCCAGCACCGACGGGGGCTCTGGGGCCAACGTCCTGACTTTC. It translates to CASTDGGSGANVLTF.

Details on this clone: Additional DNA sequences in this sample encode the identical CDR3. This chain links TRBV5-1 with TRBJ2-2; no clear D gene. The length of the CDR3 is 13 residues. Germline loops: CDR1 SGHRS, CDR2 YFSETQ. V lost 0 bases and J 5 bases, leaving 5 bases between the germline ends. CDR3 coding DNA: TGCGCCAGCAGCTTGGCCGGGACCGGGGAGCTGTTTTTT. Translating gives CASSLAGTGELFF.

The CDR3 region has the DNA TGTGCCAGCAGCCCGGGGAGACTAGCGGGGGGGCACGAGCAGTACTTC. This encodes CASSPGRLAGGHEQYF. The rearrangement joins TRBV7-9 to TRBJ2-7; 14 positions match TRBD2. CDR1 and CDR2 (germline): SEHNR, FQNEAQ (reference sequence). V dropped 5 bases and J dropped 5; count of bases not matched to a gene: 8. CDR3 length equals 16 residues.

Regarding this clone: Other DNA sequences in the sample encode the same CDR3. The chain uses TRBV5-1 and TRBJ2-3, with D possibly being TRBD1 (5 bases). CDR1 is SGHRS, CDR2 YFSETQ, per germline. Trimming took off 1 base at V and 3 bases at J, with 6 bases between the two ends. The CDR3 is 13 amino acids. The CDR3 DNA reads TGCGCCAGCAGCTTGCAGGGAACAGATACGCAGTATTTT. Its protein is CASSLQGTDTQYF.

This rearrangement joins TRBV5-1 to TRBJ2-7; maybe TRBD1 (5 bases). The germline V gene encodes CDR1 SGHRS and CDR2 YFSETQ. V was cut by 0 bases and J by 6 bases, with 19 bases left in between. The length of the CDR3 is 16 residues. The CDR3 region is CASSLASGQGIGEQYF. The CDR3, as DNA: TGCGCCAGCAGCTTGGCTTCTGGGCAGGGTATCGGCGAGCAGTACTTC.

The CDR3 DNA reads as TGTGCCAGCAGCGTCATACACGACACCGGGGAGCTGTTTTTT. Translation: CASSVIHDTGELFF. The chain combines TRBV9 with TRBJ2-2; D unclear. Trimming left V 2 bases short and J 3 bases short, with 8 bases between. The CDR3 sequence is 14 residues long. From germline, CDR1 is SGDLS and CDR2 YYNGEE.